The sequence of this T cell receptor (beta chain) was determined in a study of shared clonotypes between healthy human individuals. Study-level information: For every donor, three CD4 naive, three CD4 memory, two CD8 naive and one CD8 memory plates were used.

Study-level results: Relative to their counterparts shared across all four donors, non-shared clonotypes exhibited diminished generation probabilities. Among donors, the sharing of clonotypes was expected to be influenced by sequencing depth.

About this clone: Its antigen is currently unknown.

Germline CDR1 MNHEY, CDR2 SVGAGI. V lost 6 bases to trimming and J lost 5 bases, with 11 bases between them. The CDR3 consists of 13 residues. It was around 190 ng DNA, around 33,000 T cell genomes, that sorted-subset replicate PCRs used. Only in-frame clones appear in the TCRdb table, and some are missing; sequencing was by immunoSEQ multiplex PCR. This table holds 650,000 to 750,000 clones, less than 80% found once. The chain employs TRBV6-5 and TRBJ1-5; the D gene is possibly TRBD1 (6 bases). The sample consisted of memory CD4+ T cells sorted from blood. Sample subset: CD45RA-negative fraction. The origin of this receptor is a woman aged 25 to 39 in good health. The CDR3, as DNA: TGTGCCAGCAGGGCGTACAGGGATCAGCCCCAGCATTTT. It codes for CASRAYRDQPQHF.